Listed below are T cell receptor beta chains from one sample, sequenced in a study of T-cell reconstitution after alpha-beta-depleted transplantation in children. TCRdb fed the PCR reads into MiXCR, producing one record per CDR3 protein. Of about 590,000 distinct CDR3 sequences listed, 10% to 15% were seen once; the top ten hold 2% to 2.5%. Material: PBMCs, mostly from graft donor cells, obtained 360 days after TCRalphabeta/CD19-depleted stem cell transplant. These receptors originate from a male patient between 5 and 17 years old who had a stem cell transplant for acute myeloid leukemia, so the T cells may come from the graft donor. Both conserved end residues are part of each CDR3.

v_gene	CDR3aa
TRBV11-2	CASSLALSIQYF
TRBV7-3	CASSQIIRGPEIHSYEQYF
TRBV20-1	CSAGRGRSYEQYF
TRBV14	CASSQFLWAEQYF
TRBV6-2/TRBV6-3	CASSYGGVGNEQFF
TRBV6-2/TRBV6-3	CASRSLYQKNEQFF
TRBV4-3	CASSQGPGLAGNEQFF
TRBV24-1	CATSDPVTYEQYF
TRBV7-8	CASSLVPLTTDTQYF
TRBV14	CASSWTRSSEQYF
TRBV29-1	CSFRQGTTGTGELFF
TRBV27	CASSSEQLAKNIQYF
TRBV28	CASSLSNFRVGETEAFF
TRBV7-8	CASSFGTANTGELFF
TRBV11-2	CASSLGLRSYEQYF
TRBV3-1	CASSQEGGTSTDTQYF
TRBV20-1	CSARDGDRLNSPLHF